The 9 T cell receptor beta chains below were found in one sample sequenced in a study of Ad26.COV2.S vaccination and SARS-CoV-2 variants. Treatment indicated: over 15 received Ad26.COV2.S at low or high dose, single or two shots; roughly 5 received placebo; per-sample allocation not given. Day 63 following the first vaccine or placebo injection was when the samples were taken. The data were produced by immunoSEQ multiplex PCR, yet TCRdb's version contains in-frame clones alone and is incomplete. This table holds 410,000 or so clones, 92% found once. The sample here was peripheral blood, taken in a trial of Ad26.COV2.S vaccine versus placebo. All receptors come from a person aged 18-60 years who received the Ad26.COV2.S COVID-19 vaccine or a placebo.

The rearrangement links TRBV11-2 to TRBJ2-5; no clear D gene. The CDR3 has 12 amino acids. Germline lookup yields CDR1 SGHAT and CDR2 FQNNGV. V gave up 6 bases and J gave up 8 bases, with 13 bases separating them. The DNA of the CDR3 is TGTGCCAGCAGGTCCCCGGTGGATACCCAGTACTTC. Residues: CASRSPVDTQYF.

The J gene is TRBJ2-3, the V gene TRBV28; perhaps TRBD2 as D (5 bases). From germline, CDR1 is MDHEN and CDR2 SYDVKM. The V end lost 1 base, the J end lost 1 base, and 9 bases lay between the germline ends. The CDR3 spans 15 residues. This chain's CDR3 is CASSLSGKGTDTQYF. The CDR3 region has the DNA TGTGCCAGCAGTTTATCGGGGAAGGGCACAGATACGCAGTATTTT.

The gene calls are TRBV5-5 and TRBJ2-7; the D gene could be TRBD1 or TRBD2 (5 bases each). CDR1 is SGHKS and CDR2 is YYEKEE in the germline V gene (reference sequence). This CDR3 is built from 15 residues. The germline V and J ends were trimmed by 3 bases and 3 bases, with 16 bases remaining between them. The CDR3 region is CASSSRGPRSYEQYF. CDR3 sequence (DNA): TGTGCCAGCAGCTCGAGGGGACCCAGGAGCTACGAGCAGTACTTC.

Turning to this clone: Mismatch with germline at one junction end may stem from a read error. The chain couples TRBV4-1 to TRBJ2-7, with 7 bases that match TRBD1. CDR1 and CDR2 (germline): MGHRA, YSYEKL. This CDR3 contains 13 residues. This CDR3 reads CASSLNAGTASCF. The CDR3 DNA follows: TGCGCCAGCAGCCTAAACGCCGGGACAGCAAGTTGTTTC.

V is TRBV15 and J is TRBJ2-1; possible D gene TRBD1, 5 bases. The V end was cut by 5 bases, the J end by 4 bases, with 15 bases between. CDR3 size: 15 residues. Germline-derived CDR1 and CDR2 are LNHNV and YYDKDF (reference sequence). The CDR3, as DNA: TGTGCCACCAGCGGTAGGGGTTGGGGTTACAATGAGCAGTTCTTC. Translated: CATSGRGWGYNEQFF.

This clone was detected a few times. The rearrangement links TRBV7-2 to TRBJ1-1; tentative D call: TRBD1 (6 bases). V dropped 2 bases and J dropped 3 bases, with 7 bases sitting between them. The CDR3 is made up of 13 amino acids. The germline gives CDR1 SGHTA, CDR2 FQGNSA. Written as DNA, the CDR3 is TGTGCCAGCAGCTTAAACAGGGACACTGAAGCTTTCTTT. It is translated as CASSLNRDTEAFF. Based on the CDR3 plus reference TRBV7-2 and TRBJ1-1, the full variable domain is GAGVSQSPSNKVTEKGKDVELRCDPISGHTALYWYRQSLGQGLEFLIYFQGNSAPDKSGLPSDRFSAERTGGSVSTLTIQRTQQEDSAVYLCASSLNRDTEAFFGQGTRLTVV.

This clone was counted only a few times. The gene calls are TRBV4-1 and TRBJ1-6; D gene ambiguous. Between the trimmed V and J ends, which lost 3 bases and 13 bases, there was a span of 16 bases. Germline V lookup: CDR1 MGHRA, CDR2 YSYEKL. The length of the CDR3 is 14 residues. Here the CDR3 reads CASSQAETVGPLHF. The CDR3, as DNA: TGCGCCAGCAGCCAGGCGGAAACAGTTGGTCCCCTCCACTTT.

V gene TRBV6-6 combines with J gene TRBJ2-7; no reliable D call. This CDR3 comprises 15 residues. Germline V gene data show CDR1 as MNHNY and CDR2 as SVGAGI (reference sequence). With 2 bases removed from V and 2 bases from J, the gap between germline ends came to 13 bases. In DNA, the CDR3 is TGTGCCAGCAGTTACGTGGAGAGGCAGACCTACGAGCAGTACTTC. Translation: CASSYVERQTYEQYF.

This chain's CDR3 is CASRPGTGGYEKLFF. The CDR3 DNA reads as TGTGCCAGCAGACCCGGGACAGGGGGCTATGAAAAACTGTTTTTT. This chain connects TRBV7-2 to TRBJ1-4, with 12 bases fitting TRBD1. Trimming cost V 6 bases and J 6 bases; bases outside gene matches: 5. CDR1 and CDR2 (germline): SGHTA, FQGNSA. This CDR3 is built from 15 residues.